The clone carrying this T cell receptor beta chain was counted a single time. This specimen comes from a study of T cell changes during pregnancy in multiple sclerosis. The CDR3 has 16 residues. Germline loops: CDR1 SGDLS, CDR2 YYNGEE. V dropped 0 bases and J dropped 7; count of bases not matched to a gene: 8. Data came from immunoSEQ multiplex PCR; TCRdb stores just in-frame clones and leaves some out. The table lists around 56,000 clones, less than 95% of them singletons. The clonotype was recovered from a female donor in good health, enrolled as a control in a pregnancy study. The sequencing used peripheral blood, collected in the first trimester of pregnancy. This chain connects TRBV9 to TRBJ1-2; 11 nucleotides match TRBD1. The CDR3 protein is CASSVDRTGGLSGYTF. In nucleotides, the CDR3 is TGTGCCAGCAGCGTAGATAGGACAGGGGGCCTCTCTGGCTACACCTTC.